This T cell receptor (beta chain) was captured by sequencing in a study of cytomegalovirus exposure and HLA in healthy donors (dated by TCRdb to the late 2010s). Background on the whole study: The 666 repertoires of the first cohort and the approximately 130 validation repertoires were produced on the same platform, according to a later analysis. The study aimed to test whether cataloging public T cell receptors could reveal signatures of past pathogen exposure. To predict cytomegalovirus infection status, the study combined high-throughput TCR immunosequencing, statistical association of individual TCRs with disease status, and machine learning. In addition to the first cohort of hundreds of subjects, a separate validation cohort of 130 or so different subjects was used.

Comments on this clone: The target of this receptor is not known. No base qualities exist here, and no much larger clone lies one base off it.

General study outcomes and caveats: Three of the identified cytomegalovirus-associated TCR beta chains were confirmed in vitro to be specific for cytomegalovirus antigens. A total of fewer than 200 TCR beta chains were listed by the study as associated with cytomegalovirus. The authors suggested that the approach could potentially be generalized to other disease states and immunological phenotypes. Across donors, most TCR sequences were observed very rarely, whereas some public TCRs were present in many individuals. In a later analysis, TCRs clustered in the first cohort were found to also tend to co-occur in the approximately 120 validation repertoires, with 94% of cluster scores above 0. A later analysis had no HLA typing for the validation cohort, so co-occurrence there was scored across all 130 or so repertoires. The classifier was reported to diagnose cytomegalovirus status with high specificity and sensitivity in both the original cohort and the validation cohort.

Libraries were made using the immunoSEQ multiplex PCR assay. The study's own analysis went as follows. To diagnose cytomegalovirus status from the catalog of TCR beta chain sequences, a statistical classification framework was built. Imported from immuneACCESS, the table was reduced by TCRdb to in-frame sequences with V and J called. These copies leave out some clones; in studies compared against another copy, an unresolved V gene accounts for under half, and the cause of the remainder is not known. V, J and clone size reflect that table, while D and trimming were determined from the DNA. For this sample the table gives 300,000 or so clones, of which 88% were detected only once. The top ten clones comprise approximately 0.9% of the sample. Separate from the roughly 700-subject first cohort, the validation cohort of 120 subjects was the group to which the donors belonged. V is clipped by 0 bases and J by 9 bases, and the sequence between their germline boundaries is 12 bases long. CDR1 and CDR2 are read off the germline V gene as MNHEY and SVGAGI. From its cysteine to its phenylalanine, the CDR3 spans 15 amino acids. Only the CDR3 DNA is retained, 45 bases long and in frame from the first base.

The chain is made from TRBV6-5 and TRBJ1-6; too little of a D gene remains to name it. The sequenced sample was PBMCs. The TCR comes from a man aged 25 to 40 in good health and CMV-seronegative. The nucleotide sequence is TGTGCCAGCAGTTACTCACTCCCCGTCGGTTCACCCCTCCACTTT. This yields the protein CASSYSLPVGSPLHF.